These 20 T cell receptor beta chains originate from one sample sequenced in a study of T cell responses to AZD1222 COVID-19 vaccine. Sequenced by immunoSEQ multiplex PCR; TCRdb stores in-frame clones only, minus some. The sample shows 100,000 to 120,000 clones, 92% of them seen only once. Sequenced material: peripheral blood, taken 28 days after the second AZD1222 dose. These receptors were taken from an adult who received the AZD1222 COVID-19 vaccine.

The genes are TRBV10-1 and TRBJ2-3; D may be TRBD2 (6 bases). Looked up from germline, CDR1 is WNHNN and CDR2 is SYGVQD (reference sequence). This CDR3 has 15 residues. Trimming took off 3 bases at V and 0 bases at J, with 10 bases between the two ends. CDR3 bases: TGCGCCAGCAGTGACGGCGGGGAGAGCACAGATACGCAGTATTTT. It specifies CASSDGGESTDTQYF.

V is TRBV7-9 and J is TRBJ1-5; 8 bases map to TRBD1. This CDR3 has 14 residues. Trimming took 4 bases from V and 7 from J; bases not matched to a gene: 6. CDR1 and CDR2 (germline): SEHNR, FQNEAQ (reference sequence). CDR3 in amino acids: CASSSQPGGQPQHF. Here the CDR3 DNA reads TGTGCCAGCAGCTCCCAACCAGGGGGCCAGCCCCAGCATTTT.

The chain joins TRBV5-1 to TRBJ2-7, with D uncertain. CDR1 SGHRS and CDR2 YFSETQ come from the germline V gene. The CDR3 length is 14 residues. Trimming stripped 1 base from V and 5 bases from J, with 13 bases between. CDR3 amino acids: CASSLRVQVDEQYF. In DNA, the CDR3 is TGCGCCAGCAGCTTGAGGGTCCAGGTGGACGAGCAGTACTTC.

This clone was seen a handful of times. The chain uses TRBV12-3 or TRBV12-4 and TRBJ2-7, with D tentatively TRBD1 (6 bases). The CDR3 consists of 12 residues. V was trimmed by 6 bases and J by 6 bases, leaving 12 bases between them. The chain's CDR3 is CASRQGGAEQYF. CDR3 sequence (DNA): TGTGCCAGCAGGCAAGGGGGAGCCGAGCAGTACTTC.

This clone was found once. This rearrangement joins TRBV7-9 to TRBJ1-1; D might be TRBD1 (6 bases). V was pared by 1 base and J by 4 bases, with 10 bases between. In germline, CDR1 is SEHNR, CDR2 FQNEAQ (reference sequence). This CDR3 comprises 14 residues. The CDR3 sequence is CASSLERGGTEAFF. For the CDR3, the DNA is TGTGCCAGCAGCTTAGAAAGGGGGGGCACTGAAGCTTTCTTT.

In its sample, this clone was seen once. V and J are TRBV6-4 and TRBJ2-1; 11 positions agree with TRBD2. The CDR3 sequence is 15 residues long. Germline CDR1 MRHNA, CDR2 SNTAGT. With 6 bases clipped from V and 7 bases from J, the junction kept 8 bases outside the gene matches. The chain's CDR3 is CASRTSGGGSNEQFF. DNA for the CDR3: TGTGCCAGCAGAACTAGCGGGGGAGGGTCAAATGAGCAGTTCTTC.

This clone appeared a single time. The rearrangement links TRBV6-5 to TRBJ1-4; TRBD1 might be the D (5 bases). Germline lookup yields CDR1 MNHEY and CDR2 SVGAGI. Trimming removed 5 bases at V and 4 bases at J, with 8 bases between. CDR3 length equals 13 residues. The CDR3 here is CASSRQLNEKLFF. As DNA, the CDR3 is TGTGCCAGCAGTAGACAGCTTAATGAAAAACTGTTTTTT.

J is TRBJ2-7 and V is TRBV5-1; weak D call: TRBD1 (6 bases). Germline V gene sequence: CDR1 SGHRS, CDR2 YFSETQ. V gave up 7 bases and J gave up 0 bases, with 11 bases separating them. The length of the CDR3 is 13 residues. The CDR3 bases are TGCGCCAGCGAATCGGACAGCTCCTACGAGCAGTACTTC. Translation gives CASESDSSYEQYF.

The table lists this clone with a count of one. The V gene is TRBV5-6, the J gene TRBJ1-5, with TRBD1 matching 7 bases. Germline loops: CDR1 SGHDT, CDR2 YYEEEE. CDR3 size: 15 residues. The V segment lost 1 base and the J segment 1 base; nucleotides outside the gene matches: 2. In nucleotides, the CDR3 is TGTGCCAGCAGCTTGATGGGACAGAGCAATCAGCCCCAGCATTTT. It yields the protein CASSLMGQSNQPQHF.

This clone was picked up one time. V usage is TRBV7-9 and J usage is TRBJ2-1; tentative D call: TRBD1 (6 bases). Deletions cut 6 bases from V and 7 bases from J, with 19 bases between. Germline-derived CDR1 and CDR2 are SEHNR and FQNEAQ (reference sequence). CDR3 size: 15 residues. The CDR3 DNA follows: TGTGCCAGCAGTTCACAGGGATCCCTTGGGAATGAGCAGTTCTTC. This gives the protein CASSSQGSLGNEQFF.

The V call is TRBV20-1, the J call TRBJ1-2; D is unresolved. CDR3 length equals 11 residues. The V end was cut by 3 bases, the J end by 8 bases, with 10 bases between. The germline gives CDR1 DFQATT, CDR2 SNEGSKA (reference sequence). The CDR3 sequence is CSARAFRGYTF. CDR3 DNA: TGCAGTGCTAGGGCGTTTCGGGGCTACACCTTC.

This rearrangement joins TRBV6-5 to TRBJ1-4, with no clear D. Germline CDR1 reads MNHEY; CDR2 reads SVGAGI. V shed 2 bases and J shed 8 bases, with 9 bases lying between them. This CDR3 spans 13 amino acids. The CDR3 protein is CASSYVGREKLFF. CDR3 nucleotides: TGTGCCAGCAGTTACGTGGGCAGGGAAAAACTGTTTTTT.

The V call is TRBV6-5, the J call TRBJ1-5, with TRBD1 matching 8 bases. J lost 6 bases, V lost 6 bases, and 4 bases had no gene match. CDR3 length: 13 residues. CDR1 and CDR2 (germline): MNHEY, SVGAGI. The CDR3 coding sequence is TGTGCCAGCAGAGCGGACAGGGCTCAGCCCCAGCATTTT. It specifies CASRADRAQPQHF.

The chain has TRBV4-2 and TRBJ2-7; D possibly corresponds to TRBD2 (5 bases). CDR3 size: 15 residues. Germline V CDR1 and CDR2: LGHNA, YNFKEQ. Trimming pared 0 bases from V and 6 bases from J, leaving 15 bases between. CDR3: CASSQEGAWGLEQYF. The CDR3 DNA reads TGTGCCAGCAGCCAAGAGGGAGCATGGGGTCTCGAGCAGTACTTC.

The chain combines TRBV7-2 with TRBJ2-3; no firm D call. The length of the CDR3 is 14 residues. The germline V and J ends were trimmed by 2 bases and 6 bases, with 12 bases remaining between them. CDR1 and CDR2 from the germline V gene are SGHTA and FQGNSA. This chain's CDR3 is CASSLSLRSDTQYF. CDR3 sequence (DNA): TGTGCCAGCAGCTTAAGTTTGCGGTCCGATACGCAGTATTTT.

This sequence joins TRBV6-5 and TRBJ1-2; maybe TRBD1 (5 bases). This CDR3 region has 15 residues. V was trimmed by 8 bases and J by 7 bases, leaving 23 bases between them. CDR1 is MNHEY, CDR2 SVGAGI, per germline. CDR3 sequence (DNA): TGTGCCAGCGGAGACCCAGGGACGGCCAGCGTTGGCTACACCTTC. Protein sequence: CASGDPGTASVGYTF.

This clone appeared a few times. The V and J genes are TRBV20-1 and TRBJ1-2; D gene ambiguous. Germline CDR1 is DFQATT and CDR2 is SNEGSKA (reference sequence). The V end was cut by 3 bases, the J end by 1 base, with 12 bases between. There are 14 residues in the CDR3. This chain's CDR3 is CSASSRRNNYGYTF. CDR3 in DNA: TGCAGTGCTAGTAGTCGCAGGAATAACTATGGCTACACCTTC.

The chain employs TRBV4-3 and TRBJ2-6, with D perhaps TRBD2 (5 bases). The CDR3 spans 16 residues. V lost 0 bases and J lost 0, with 6 bases in between. Germline values: CDR1 LGHNA, CDR2 YSLEER. The CDR3: CASSQDGSSGANVLTF. CDR3 in DNA: TGCGCCAGCAGCCAAGATGGGAGCTCTGGGGCCAACGTCCTGACTTTC.

A single count supports this clone. This chain links TRBV5-1 with TRBJ2-2; D perhaps matches TRBD1 (6 bases). This CDR3 has 14 residues. Germline values: CDR1 SGHRS, CDR2 YFSETQ. Trimming cost V 7 bases and J 5 bases, with 15 bases left between them. CDR3: CASGTRGETGELFF. The CDR3 nucleotides are TGCGCCAGCGGAACCAGGGGTGAAACCGGGGAGCTGTTTTTT.

This clone has a handful of counts. The chain uses TRBV3-1 (or the pseudogene TRBV3-2) and TRBJ1-2; D not certain. V was cut by 1 base and J by 5 bases, with 14 bases left in between. CDR1 and CDR2 (germline): LGHDT, YNNKEL (reference sequence). This CDR3 has 15 amino acids. The CDR3 region has the DNA TGTGCCAGCAGCCAAGGGAGCGGGAGAGAGTATGGCTACACCTTC. It yields the protein CASSQGSGREYGYTF.